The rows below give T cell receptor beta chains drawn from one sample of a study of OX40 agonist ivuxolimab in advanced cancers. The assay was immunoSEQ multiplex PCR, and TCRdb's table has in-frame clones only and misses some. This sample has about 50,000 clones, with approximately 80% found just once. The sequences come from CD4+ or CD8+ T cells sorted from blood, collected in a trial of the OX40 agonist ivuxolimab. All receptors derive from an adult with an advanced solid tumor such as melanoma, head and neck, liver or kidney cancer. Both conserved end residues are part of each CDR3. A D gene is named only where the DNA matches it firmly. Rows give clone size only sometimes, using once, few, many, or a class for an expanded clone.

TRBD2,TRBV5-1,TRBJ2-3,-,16,TGCGCCAGCAGCTTGGACATCGCGGGGGGAGGGGATACGCAGTATTTT,CASSLDIAGGGDTQYF
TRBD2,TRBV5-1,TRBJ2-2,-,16,TGCGCCAGCAGTGTGCGGGGGACTCCTACGGCCGGGGAGCTGTTTTTT,CASSVRGTPTAGELFF
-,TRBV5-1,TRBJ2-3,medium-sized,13,TGCGCCAGCAGCTTGGGGGGAGCCGATACGCAGTATTTT,CASSLGGADTQYF
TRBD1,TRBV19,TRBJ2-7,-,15,TGTGCCAGTAGTATAGCAGGACAGGGTTCCTACGAGCAGTACTTC,CASSIAGQGSYEQYF
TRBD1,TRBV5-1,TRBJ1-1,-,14,TGCGCCAGCAGCCACGGACAGGGTAACACTGAAGCTTTCTTT,CASSHGQGNTEAFF
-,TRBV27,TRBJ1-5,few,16,TGTGCCAGCAGTCGGACAGCCGTTTATAGCAATCAGCCCCAGCATTTT,CASSRTAVYSNQPQHF
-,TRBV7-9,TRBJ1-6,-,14,TGTGCCAGCGGTCTTAGCTCCTATAATTCACCCCTCCACTTT,CASGLSSYNSPLHF
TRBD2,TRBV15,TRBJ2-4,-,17,TGTGCCACCGCATCCCCAACTAGCGGTAATGCCAAAAACATTCAGTACTTC,CATASPTSGNAKNIQYF
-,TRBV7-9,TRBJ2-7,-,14,TGTGCCAGCAGCTTGAACACCCTAAACTACGAGCAGTACTTC,CASSLNTLNYEQYF
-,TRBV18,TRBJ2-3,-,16,TGTGCCAGCTCACCACCCGGGGTCGAGCGCGCAGATACGCAGTATTTT,CASSPPGVERADTQYF
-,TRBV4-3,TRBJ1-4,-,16,TGCGCCAGCAGCCAAGGGGGAGGCGTACTGGGTGAAAAACTGTTTTTT,CASSQGGGVLGEKLFF
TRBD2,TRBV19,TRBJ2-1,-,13,TGTGCCAGTAGGGGACTAGCGGTCAATGAGCAGTTCTTC,CASRGLAVNEQFF
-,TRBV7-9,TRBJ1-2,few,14,TGTGCCAGCAGCTTAGCTATGGGGCATAGTGGCTACACCTTC,CASSLAMGHSGYTF
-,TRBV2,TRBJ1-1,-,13,TGTGCCAGCAGTGTCCACGGGAACACTGAAGCTTTCTTT,CASSVHGNTEAFF
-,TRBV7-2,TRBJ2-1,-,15,TGTGCCAGCAGCTTAGCATCAGTTGCGTACAATGAGCAGTTCTTC,CASSLASVAYNEQFF
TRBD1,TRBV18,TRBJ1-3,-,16,TGTGCCAGCTCACCGCTGGGGACAGGGTCCGGAAACACCATATATTTT,CASSPLGTGSGNTIYF
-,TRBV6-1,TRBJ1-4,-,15,TGTGCCAGCGGGAATCGCGGGGCAACTAATGAAAAACTGTTTTTT,CASGNRGATNEKLFF
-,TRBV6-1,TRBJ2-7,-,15,TGTGCCAGCAGAGCTCAGACAACATACTCCTACGAGCAGTACTTC,CASRAQTTYSYEQYF